These 10 T cell receptor beta chains were sequenced from one sample in a study of T cell responses to AZD1222 COVID-19 vaccine (dated by TCRdb to the early 2020s). Library generation was performed with the immunoSEQ multiplex PCR assay. TCRdb provides this immuneACCESS table in a form limited to in-frame rearrangements. Some clones are lacking; in checked studies, under half of them reflect an unresolved V gene, and why the rest are absent is not known. For this sample there are roughly 120,000 clones; around 85% appear just once. In total, the top ten clones hold 3% to 4% of the sample. The time point label for this specimen denotes: baseline before first vaccination. The sample's treatment or condition label, in plain terms: meningococcal conjugate vaccine given as trial control. Sequenced here: peripheral blood, sampled on day 0 of MenACWY control vaccination. Receptors originate from an adult in good health.

The chain couples TRBV9 to TRBJ1-4; D unclear. The CDR3 covers 14 residues. V was pared by 2 bases and J by 4 bases, with 9 bases between. Germline V gives CDR1 SGDLS, CDR2 YYNGEE. The CDR3 DNA is TGTGCCAGCAGCGTGGTCGGAAATAATGAAAAACTGTTTTTT. It encodes CASSVVGNNEKLFF.

The CDR3 loop is CASSILAGEGEAFF. The CDR3 DNA reads TGTGCCAGTAGTATATTGGCAGGGGAGGGTGAAGCTTTCTTT. The J gene is TRBJ1-1, the V gene TRBV19, with D perhaps matching TRBD1 (6 bases). With 2 bases removed from V and 7 bases from J, the gap between germline ends came to 14 bases. Germline V CDR1 and CDR2: LNHDA, SQIVND (reference sequence). The CDR3 runs 14 residues.

This sequence joins TRBV18 and TRBJ2-5, with D unclear. The CDR3 covers 11 residues. CDR1 and CDR2 (germline): KGHSH, LQKENI. Trimming left V 7 bases short and J 0 bases short, with 3 bases between. The CDR3 region is CASYNQETQYF. CDR3 bases: TGTGCCAGCTACAACCAAGAGACCCAGTACTTC.

V and J are TRBV27 and TRBJ2-5; D is possibly TRBD2 (6 bases). The germline V gene has CDR1 MNHEY and CDR2 SMNVEV (reference sequence). CDR3 length equals 15 residues. Trimming shortened V by 2 bases and J by 5 bases, and 15 bases separated the two germline ends. CDR3 DNA: TGTGCCAGCAGTTTAAGCTGGGGAGGTGGGGAGACCCAGTACTTC. This gives the protein CASSLSWGGGETQYF.

CDR3 residues: CASRGTNSNQPQHF. The CDR3 region has the DNA TGTGCCAGTAGGGGAACCAATAGCAATCAGCCCCAGCATTTT. The chain combines TRBV19 with TRBJ1-5, with unresolved D. The CDR3 is made up of 14 amino acids. V lost 6 bases to trimming and J lost 0 bases, with 9 bases between them. The germline V gene encodes CDR1 LNHDA and CDR2 SQIVND (reference sequence).

The chain employs TRBV6-5 and TRBJ1-5; D not certain. V lost 2 bases and J 0 bases, leaving 8 bases between the germline ends. The germline gives CDR1 MNHEY, CDR2 SVGAGI. The CDR3 totals 15 residues. The CDR3 reads CASSYGIGSNQPQHF. CDR3 nucleotide sequence: TGTGCCAGCAGTTACGGGATAGGTAGCAATCAGCCCCAGCATTTT.

The chain combines TRBV18 with TRBJ2-7; 7 positions agree with TRBD1. Trimming took 6 bases from V and 5 from J; bases not matched to a gene: 4. This CDR3 has 12 amino acids. Germline V gene sequence: CDR1 KGHSH, CDR2 LQKENI. As DNA, the CDR3 is TGTGCCAGCTCCATAGACAGGGACGAGCAGTACTTC. It codes for CASSIDRDEQYF.

This chain links TRBV9 with TRBJ2-3; 12 bases are shared with TRBD2. CDR3 length equals 18 residues. V shed 0 bases, J shed 0 bases, and the junction held 5 bases outside the gene matches. The germline CDR1 and CDR2 sequences are SGDLS and YYNGEE. The CDR3 here is CASSVALAGGTSTDTQYF. The CDR3 DNA sequence: TGTGCCAGCAGCGTAGCGCTAGCGGGGGGGACTAGCACAGATACGCAGTATTTT.

V is TRBV7-8 and J is TRBJ1-3, with unresolved D. The CDR3 length is 13 residues. V lost 0 bases, J lost 4 bases, and 4 bases lay in between. Germline loops: CDR1 SGHVS, CDR2 FQNEAQ. CDR3: CASSLASGNTIYF. The DNA for the CDR3 is TGTGCCAGCAGCTTAGCGTCCGGAAACACCATATATTTT.

This clone was seen a single time. This chain uses TRBV4-2 with TRBJ2-2; the D gene is possibly TRBD2 (6 bases). The CDR3 has 14 amino acids. The V end was cut by 0 bases, the J end by 7 bases, with 9 bases between. The germline CDR1 and CDR2 sequences are LGHNA and YNFKEQ. The CDR3 nucleotides are TGTGCCAGCAGCCAAGATGGAGCGGGCGGGGAGCTGTTTTTT. This sequence encodes CASSQDGAGGELFF.